Presented here are 20 T cell receptor beta chains from one specimen sequenced in a study of regulatory T cells in long-lasting Graves disease. Assembly of TCR beta libraries relied on iRepertoire HTBI primers together with Arm-PCR of CDR3 regions. TCRdb reanalysed the multiplex PCR reads using MiXCR and keeps one entry per CDR3 protein. The table records approximately 470,000 distinct CDR3 sequences, roughly 17% of them present only once. The time point here: newly diagnosed GD, antithyroid drugs for less than 3 months. Preparation of the TCR library used RNA extracted from PBMCs. Separately, the same data were catalogued under a study of T cells in Graves' hyperthyroidism and ophthalmopathy.

This material consisted of peripheral blood mononuclear cells (PBMCs), taken at new diagnosis, from a patient treated with antithyroid drugs. These receptors originate from a man in his forties with Graves disease.

This clonotype was detected ten times or more. The chain has TRBV24-1 and TRBJ2-2; D possibly uses TRBD1 or TRBD2 (5 bases each). The CDR3 is 17 amino acids. Germline V gene sequence: CDR1 KGHDR, CDR2 SFDVKD. Trimming shortened V by 5 bases and J by 1 base, and 16 bases separated the two germline ends. In DNA, the CDR3 is TGTGCCACCAGTGTAGCCATTCCGGGGCAGAACACCGGGGAGCTGTTTTTT. Translated: CATSVAIPGQNTGELFF.

This clonotype was detected a few times. The rearrangement joins TRBV27 to TRBJ2-3, with 8 bases matching TRBD2. The germline V gene has CDR1 MNHEY and CDR2 SMNVEV (reference sequence). There are 14 residues in the CDR3. The J segment lost 1 base and the V segment lost 8 bases, leaving 5 bases of the junction unmatched. CDR3 loop: CASAWREGTDTQYF. DNA for the CDR3: TGTGCCAGCGCCTGGCGGGAGGGCACAGATACGCAGTATTTT.

This clonotype was picked up many times. The chain employs TRBV28 and TRBJ2-3, with D maybe TRBD1 (6 bases). Trimming removed 3 bases from V and 8 bases from J, with 9 bases in between. Germline CDR1 is MDHEN and CDR2 is SYDVKM. This CDR3 is 12 amino acids long. The CDR3 loop reads CASSFRGGTQYF. The CDR3 DNA reads as TGTGCCAGCAGTTTTCGAGGGGGTACGCAGTATTTT.

The V gene is TRBV19, the J gene TRBJ1-1, with 8 bases aligning to TRBD1. Trimming took 7 bases from V and 3 from J; bases not matched to a gene: 16. The V gene's germline CDR1 is LNHDA and CDR2 SQIVND (reference sequence). The CDR3 is 17 residues long. The CDR3 DNA reads TGTGCCAGTACCCCGTTCCGGGACAGGAGAGGGTACACTGAAGCTTTCTTT. This codes for CASTPFRDRRGYTEAFF.

This clonotype was detected ten times or more. The chain recombines TRBV28 with TRBJ2-1; tentative D call: TRBD2 (6 bases). The CDR3 is 16 amino acids. The V gene lost 2 bases and the J gene lost 0 bases, with 11 bases spanning the gap. Germline CDR1 MDHEN, CDR2 SYDVKM. CDR3: CASSLAGLSSYNEQFF. Written as DNA, the CDR3 is TGTGCCAGCAGTTTAGCGGGACTCAGCTCCTACAATGAGCAGTTCTTC.

CDR3: CASSVGMREENIQYF. CDR3 in DNA: TGTGCCAGCAGCGTCGGGATGAGGGAAGAGAACATTCAGTACTTC. The chain joins TRBV9 to TRBJ2-4; a weak D match, TRBD2 (5 bases). The CDR3 length is 15 residues. CDR1 is SGDLS and CDR2 is YYNGEE in the germline V gene. V was trimmed by 2 bases and J by 7 bases, leaving 16 bases between them.

This clonotype was observed many times. The chain recombines TRBV28 with TRBJ2-3, with 8 bases fitting TRBD2. V was clipped by 3 bases and J by 7 bases; unmatched bases: 9. The germline V gene encodes CDR1 MDHEN and CDR2 SYDVKM. CDR3 length equals 15 residues. The chain's CDR3 is CASSLPPRGANTQYF. The CDR3 DNA is TGTGCCAGCAGTTTGCCACCGCGGGGGGCGAATACGCAGTATTTT. The variable domain in full, completed from reference TRBV28 and TRBJ2-3, reads DVKVTQSSRYLVKRTGEKVFLECVQDMDHENMFWYRQDPGLGLRLIYFSYDVKMKEKGDIPEGYSVSREKKERFSLILESASTNQTSMYLCASSLPPRGANTQYFGPGTRLTVL.

In this sample, this clonotype turned up many times. The chain carries TRBV10-1 and TRBJ2-7; weak D call: TRBD2 (7 bases). V dropped 0 bases and J dropped 2 bases, with 14 bases sitting between them. Germline V CDR1 and CDR2: WNHNN, SYGVQD (reference sequence). CDR3 length: 16 residues. CDR3 nucleotide sequence: TGCGCCAGCAGTGAGTCGCATGCGGGGGCTACCTACGAGCAGTACTTC. This translates into CASSESHAGATYEQYF.

This clonotype was seen many times. For the CDR3, the DNA is TGCAGTGCCGAAATAGCGGGAGGATCCAATGAGCAGTTCTTC. The encoded protein is CSAEIAGGSNEQFF. The V gene is TRBV20-1, the J gene TRBJ2-1; 10 bases line up with TRBD2. In germline, CDR1 is DFQATT, CDR2 SNEGSKA (reference sequence). The V segment lost 6 bases and the J segment 6 bases; nucleotides outside the gene matches: 8. The CDR3 loop spans 14 amino acids.

This clonotype was counted at least ten times. The J gene is TRBJ2-5, the V gene TRBV11-2; D is perhaps TRBD2 (6 bases). Trimming left V 10 bases short and J 6 bases short, with 18 bases between. The germline gives CDR1 SGHAT, CDR2 FQNNGV. CDR3 size: 13 residues. DNA of the CDR3: TGTGCCACTCGCTACTTGCGGGAACAGACCCAGTACTTC. Translating gives CATRYLREQTQYF.

There are many counts of this clonotype. The genes are TRBV28 and TRBJ2-1; 7 bases line up with TRBD2. Per germline, CDR1 MDHEN and CDR2 SYDVKM. CDR3 length equals 13 residues. V was clipped by 6 bases and J by 8 bases; unmatched bases: 7. The CDR3 DNA reads as TGTGCCAGCAGACAACTCGCGGGAGATGAGCAGTTCTTC. Translation: CASRQLAGDEQFF.

As regards this clonotype: Relative to the germline gene, one junction end is altered; a read error may explain this. The chain couples TRBV5-1 to TRBJ1-2; TRBD1 might be the D (5 bases). There are 15 residues in the CDR3. The germline CDR1 and CDR2 sequences are SGHRS and YFSETQ. The CDR3 nucleotides read TGTGCCAGCAGCCTCAACCCGACAGCTAACTATGGCTACACCTTC. Amino acids: CASSLNPTANYGYTF.

In regard to this clonotype: A much larger clone is a single base away; this may be a read error. The V gene is TRBV27, the J gene TRBJ2-7; TRBD1 matches at 8 bases. CDR1 MNHEY and CDR2 SMNVEV come from the germline V gene (reference sequence). The CDR3 has 16 amino acids. The chain's CDR3 is CTSKGMTGVHTYEQYF. In DNA form, the CDR3 reads TGTACCAGCAAAGGGATGACAGGGGTCCATACCTACGAGCAGTACTTC.

About this clonotype itself: A much larger clone sits a single nucleotide away, making a read error possible. The rearrangement joins TRBV7-9 to TRBJ2-1, with 7 bases matching TRBD2. J was trimmed by 7 bases and V by 5 bases; bases with no gene match: 17. Per germline, CDR1 SEHNR and CDR2 FQNEAQ (reference sequence). The CDR3 is 17 residues long. The CDR3 loop reads CASSRDHGGGSGNEQFF. The DNA of the CDR3 is TGTGCCAGCAGCAGAGATCATGGAGGCGGGAGTGGAAATGAGCAGTTCTTC.

This clonotype was picked up many times. V usage is TRBV7-3 and J usage is TRBJ2-7; D may correspond to TRBD1 or TRBD2 (6 bases each). This CDR3 region has 15 residues. The germline V and J ends were trimmed by 5 bases and 3 bases, with 17 bases remaining between them. Germline-derived CDR1 and CDR2 are SGHTA and FQGTGA. CDR3 protein: CASSPRGGGYYEQYF. The CDR3 DNA is TGTGCCAGCAGCCCCCGTGGAGGGGGTTACTACGAGCAGTACTTC.

The chain uses TRBV7-9 and TRBJ2-1; 7 positions agree with TRBD2. The CDR3 is 15 amino acids. Germline CDR1 SEHNR, CDR2 FQNEAQ (reference sequence). The ends lost 5 bases at V and 4 bases at J; junction bases unmatched: 8. The CDR3 protein is CASSPLGGFYNEQFF. The CDR3 nucleotides read TGTGCCAGCAGCCCCTTGGGGGGGTTTTACAATGAGCAGTTCTTC.

This clonotype appeared many times. V usage is TRBV2 and J usage is TRBJ1-5; 8 nucleotides agree with TRBD1. J gave up 4 bases and V 6 bases, and 5 bases lay outside the gene matches. Germline CDR1 SNHLY, CDR2 FYNNEI. The length of the CDR3 is 14 residues. The CDR3 region is CASREGQANQPQHF. In nucleotides, the CDR3 is TGTGCCAGCAGAGAGGGACAGGCTAATCAGCCCCAGCATTTT.

In its sample, this clonotype was seen many times. The chain couples TRBV11-2 to TRBJ2-3, with TRBD1 as a possible D gene (6 bases). The V end lost 5 bases, the J end lost 4 bases, and 10 bases lay between the germline ends. CDR1 and CDR2 from the germline V gene are SGHAT and FQNNGV. The CDR3 has 13 amino acids. The CDR3 here is CASSLQGPDTQYF. CDR3 sequence (DNA): TGTGCCAGCAGCCTACAGGGACCAGATACGCAGTATTTT.

This clonotype was detected many times. The genes are TRBV20-1 and TRBJ2-5, with unresolved D. V was pared by 0 bases and J by 7 bases, with 18 bases between. CDR1 is DFQATT and CDR2 is SNEGSKA in the germline V gene (reference sequence). This CDR3 has 15 amino acids. The CDR3 sequence is CSAREASQKSRTQYF. For the CDR3, the DNA is TGCAGTGCTAGAGAAGCTTCCCAGAAATCCCGGACCCAGTACTTC.

The chain employs TRBV11-2 and TRBJ2-1; D call uncertain. CDR1 and CDR2 from the germline V gene are SGHAT and FQNNGV. The CDR3 extends over 12 amino acids. Trimming removed 1 base at V and 7 bases at J, with 5 bases between. DNA of the CDR3: TGTGCCAGCAGCTTAGCAGAAAATGAGCAGTTCTTC. Translation gives CASSLAENEQFF.